This T cell receptor beta chain was recovered during a study of shared clonotypes between healthy human individuals. Whole-study context: Donors, aged 18 to 49, were a couple of women and a few men. CD4 naive and CD4 memory each took three plates per donor, while CD8 naive took two and CD8 memory one.

Regarding the study as a whole: Sampling included only blood; tissue repertoires likely differ.

As to this clone: Its specificity is not known.

CD45RA-negative memory and CD45RA+ naive subsets were split from the CD4+ cells. The assay was immunoSEQ multiplex PCR, and TCRdb's table has in-frame clones only and misses some. The data hold approximately 2.3 million clones, with 80% to 95% observed a single time. This CDR3 region has 11 residues. The V gene's germline CDR1 is DFQATT and CDR2 SNEGSKA (reference sequence). The V end was cut by 3 bases, the J end by 4 bases, with 7 bases between. The receptor was derived from a man between 18 and 35 years old in good health. Some clones in this sample may be carry-over from other donors' samples. Material: naive CD4+ T cells from PBMCs. The subset denotes: CD45RA+ positively selected. The chain joins TRBV20-1 to TRBJ2-7, with D unresolved. In nucleotides, the CDR3 is TGCAGTGCTAGGTGGCAGTACGAGCAGTACTTC. Its protein is CSARWQYEQYF.